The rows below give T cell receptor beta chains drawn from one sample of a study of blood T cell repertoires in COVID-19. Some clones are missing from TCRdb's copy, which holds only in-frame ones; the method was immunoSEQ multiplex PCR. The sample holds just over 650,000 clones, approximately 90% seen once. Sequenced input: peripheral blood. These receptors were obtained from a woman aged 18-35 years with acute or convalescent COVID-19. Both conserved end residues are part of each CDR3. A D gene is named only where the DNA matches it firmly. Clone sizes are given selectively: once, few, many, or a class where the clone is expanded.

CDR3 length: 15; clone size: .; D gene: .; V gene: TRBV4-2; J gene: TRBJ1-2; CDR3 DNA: TGTGCCAGCAGCCCCGCGGGGGGGCAGGGCTATGGCTACACCTTC; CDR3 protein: CASSPAGGQGYGYTF
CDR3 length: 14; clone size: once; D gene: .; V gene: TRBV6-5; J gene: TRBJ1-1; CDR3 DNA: TGTGCCAGCAGTTACTCGATAGGGGGCACTGAAGCTTTCTTT; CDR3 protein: CASSYSIGGTEAFF
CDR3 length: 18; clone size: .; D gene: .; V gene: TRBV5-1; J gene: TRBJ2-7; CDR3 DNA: TGCGCCAGCAGCTCCACGCGTTTCGGACAGCACCTCTCCTACGAGCAGTACTTC; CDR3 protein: CASSSTRFGQHLSYEQYF
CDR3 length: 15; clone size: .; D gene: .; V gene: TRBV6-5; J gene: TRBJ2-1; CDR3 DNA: TGTGCCAGCAGTTACTCGGTACAGGGAGGGAATGAGCAGTTCTTC; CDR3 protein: CASSYSVQGGNEQFF
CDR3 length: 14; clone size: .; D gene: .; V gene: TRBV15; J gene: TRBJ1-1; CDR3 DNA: TGTGCCACCAGCAGAGATCGGACTTGGGTAGAAGCTTTCTTT; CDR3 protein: CATSRDRTWVEAFF
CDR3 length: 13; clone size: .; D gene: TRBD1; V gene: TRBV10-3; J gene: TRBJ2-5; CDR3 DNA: TGTGCCATGGGTGACAGGGGTGGCGAGACCCAGTACTTC; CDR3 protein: CAMGDRGGETQYF
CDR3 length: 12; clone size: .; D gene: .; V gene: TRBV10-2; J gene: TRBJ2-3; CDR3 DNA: TGCGCCAGCACCAAAAGCACAGATACGCAGTATTTT; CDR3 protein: CASTKSTDTQYF
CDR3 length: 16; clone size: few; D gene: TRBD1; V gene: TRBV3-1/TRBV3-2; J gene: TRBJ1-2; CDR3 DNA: TGTGCCAGCAGCCAAGCCCACCGGGACAGTGTTCCTGGCTACACCTTC; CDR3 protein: CASSQAHRDSVPGYTF
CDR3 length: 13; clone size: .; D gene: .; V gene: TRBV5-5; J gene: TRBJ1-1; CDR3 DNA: TGTGCCAGCAGCGTAGGGGGTCCCACTGAAGCTTTCTTT; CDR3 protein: CASSVGGPTEAFF
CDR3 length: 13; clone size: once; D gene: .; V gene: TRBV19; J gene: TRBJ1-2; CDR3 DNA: TGTGCCAGTAGTATTAGCCGGGACTATGGCTACACCTTC; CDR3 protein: CASSISRDYGYTF
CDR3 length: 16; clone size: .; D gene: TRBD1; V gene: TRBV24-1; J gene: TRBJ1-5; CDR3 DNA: TGTGCCACCAGTGGAGACAGGGACTTCTTTTGTCAGCCCCAGCATTTT; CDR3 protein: CATSGDRDFFCQPQHF
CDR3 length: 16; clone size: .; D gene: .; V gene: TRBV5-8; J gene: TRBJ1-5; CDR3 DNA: TGTGCCAGCAGCTTGGAATTAGGGGGGGCCGGTCAGCCCCAGCATTTT; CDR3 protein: CASSLELGGAGQPQHF
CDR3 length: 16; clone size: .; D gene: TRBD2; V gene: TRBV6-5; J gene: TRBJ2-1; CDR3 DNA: TGTGCCAGCAGTTATCAACTAGCGGGGGGGTCGAATGAGCAGTTCTTC; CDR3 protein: CASSYQLAGGSNEQFF
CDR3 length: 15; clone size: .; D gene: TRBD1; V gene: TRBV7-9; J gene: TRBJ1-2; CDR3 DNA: TGTGCCAGCAAGGCAGGGGGCGACCGCCACTATGGCTACACCTTC; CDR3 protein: CASKAGGDRHYGYTF
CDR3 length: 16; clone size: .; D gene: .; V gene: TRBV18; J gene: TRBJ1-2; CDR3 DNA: TGTGCCAGCTCACCACCGGGGGCGACAGCTATCTATGGCTACACCTTC; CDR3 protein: CASSPPGATAIYGYTF
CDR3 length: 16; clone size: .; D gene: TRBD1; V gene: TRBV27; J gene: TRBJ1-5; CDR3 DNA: TGTGCCAGCAGTAGGACAGGGGGCACGGGCAATCAGCCCCAGCATTTT; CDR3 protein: CASSRTGGTGNQPQHF
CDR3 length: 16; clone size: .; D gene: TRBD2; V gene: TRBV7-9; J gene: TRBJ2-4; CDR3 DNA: TGTGCCAGCAGCTTAGATATGCTAGCGGGGAGATACATTCAGTACTTC; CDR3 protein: CASSLDMLAGRYIQYF
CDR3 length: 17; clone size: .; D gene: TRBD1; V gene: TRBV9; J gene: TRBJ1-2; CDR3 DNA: TGTGCCAGCAGCCCCGGGACAGGCAGGATTAAGGAGTATGGCTACACCTTC; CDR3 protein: CASSPGTGRIKEYGYTF
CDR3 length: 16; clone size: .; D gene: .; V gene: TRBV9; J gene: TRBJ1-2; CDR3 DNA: TGTGCCAGCAGCGTAGGTGTGGCGGATAACAACTATGGCTACACCTTC; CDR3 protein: CASSVGVADNNYGYTF
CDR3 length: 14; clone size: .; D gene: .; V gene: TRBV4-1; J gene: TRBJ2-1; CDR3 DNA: TGCGCCAGCAGCCAAGCAAGACTAGTTGGGGAGCAGTTCTTC; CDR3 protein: CASSQARLVGEQFF
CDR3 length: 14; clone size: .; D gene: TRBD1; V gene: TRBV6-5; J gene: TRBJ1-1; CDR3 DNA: TGTGCCAGCACCGGTCCAGGGGGAATCACTGAAGCTTTCTTT; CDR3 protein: CASTGPGGITEAFF
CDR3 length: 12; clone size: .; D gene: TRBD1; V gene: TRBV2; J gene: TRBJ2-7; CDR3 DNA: TGTGCCAGCAGTGGAATCAGGGGGGAGCAGTACTTC; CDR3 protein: CASSGIRGEQYF
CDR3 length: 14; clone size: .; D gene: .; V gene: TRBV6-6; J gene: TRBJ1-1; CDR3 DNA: TGTGCCAGCGGAACCCAACAGGGTTGGACTGAAGCTTTCTTT; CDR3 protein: CASGTQQGWTEAFF
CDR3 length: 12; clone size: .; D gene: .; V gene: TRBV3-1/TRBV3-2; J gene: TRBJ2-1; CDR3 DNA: TGTGCCAGCAGCCACCGTCCTAATGAGCAGTTCTTC; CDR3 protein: CASSHRPNEQFF
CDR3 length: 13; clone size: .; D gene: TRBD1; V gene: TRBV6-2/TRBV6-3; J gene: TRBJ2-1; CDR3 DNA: TGTGCCAGCAGTCTACAGGGGGCAGGGGAGCAGTTCTTC; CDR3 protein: CASSLQGAGEQFF
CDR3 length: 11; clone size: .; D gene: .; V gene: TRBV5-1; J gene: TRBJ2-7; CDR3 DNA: TGCGCCAGCAGGGCCTTGTACGAGCAGTACTTC; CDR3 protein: CASRALYEQYF
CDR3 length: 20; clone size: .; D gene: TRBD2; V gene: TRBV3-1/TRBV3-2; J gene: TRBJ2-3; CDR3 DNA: TGTGCCAGCAGCCACGACGGAGGACTAGCGGGGGGGCCTGGCACAGATACGCAGTATTTT; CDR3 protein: CASSHDGGLAGGPGTDTQYF
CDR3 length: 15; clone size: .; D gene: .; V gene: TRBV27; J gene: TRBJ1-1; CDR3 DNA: TGTGCCAGCAGTTTGATGTACGGGGATAACACTGAAGCTTTCTTT; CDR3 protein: CASSLMYGDNTEAFF
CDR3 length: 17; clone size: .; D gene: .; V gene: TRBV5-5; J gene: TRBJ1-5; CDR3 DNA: TGTGCCAGCAGCTTGGCCTGGGGGGAGCGGAGCAATCAGCCCCAGCATTTT; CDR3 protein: CASSLAWGERSNQPQHF
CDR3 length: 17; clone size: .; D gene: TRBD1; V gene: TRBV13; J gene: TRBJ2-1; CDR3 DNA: TGTGCCAGCAGCGTCTACTCCAGGACAGGGGCCTACAATGAGCAGTTCTTC; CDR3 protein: CASSVYSRTGAYNEQFF
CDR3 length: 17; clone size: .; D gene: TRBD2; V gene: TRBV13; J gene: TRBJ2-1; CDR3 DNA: TGTGCCAGCAGCTCGACTAGCGGGGGCCTACTTGGGAATGAGCAGTTCTTC; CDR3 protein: CASSSTSGGLLGNEQFF
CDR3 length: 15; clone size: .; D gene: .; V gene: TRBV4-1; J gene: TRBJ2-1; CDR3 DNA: TGCGCCAGCAGCCACGTCGGGGGTTGGGACAATGAGCAGTTCTTC; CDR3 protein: CASSHVGGWDNEQFF
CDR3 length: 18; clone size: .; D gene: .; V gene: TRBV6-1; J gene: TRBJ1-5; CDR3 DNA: TGTGCCAGCAGTGCACCCGCCCGGGGGGGAACCCTCGGTCAGCCCCAGCATTTT; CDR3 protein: CASSAPARGGTLGQPQHF
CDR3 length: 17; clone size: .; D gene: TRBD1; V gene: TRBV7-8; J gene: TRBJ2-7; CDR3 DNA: TGTGCCAGCAGCTTAGCCCCCGGGACAGCGAACCACTACGAGCAGTACTTC; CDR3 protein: CASSLAPGTANHYEQYF
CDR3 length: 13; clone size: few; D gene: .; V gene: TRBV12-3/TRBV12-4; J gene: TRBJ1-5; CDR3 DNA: TGTGCCAGCAGTTTGGGGGGGCTGAAGCCCCAGCATTTT; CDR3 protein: CASSLGGLKPQHF
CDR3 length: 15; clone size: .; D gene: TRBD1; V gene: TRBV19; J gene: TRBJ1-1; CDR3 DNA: TGTGCCAGTACCACCCCCGGACAGGTCCAATTTGAAGCTTTCTTT; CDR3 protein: CASTTPGQVQFEAFF
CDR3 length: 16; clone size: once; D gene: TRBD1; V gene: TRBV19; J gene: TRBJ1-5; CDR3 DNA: TGTGCCAGTAGTATATCGGGACAGGGGCGGAATCAGCCCCAGCATTTT; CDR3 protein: CASSISGQGRNQPQHF
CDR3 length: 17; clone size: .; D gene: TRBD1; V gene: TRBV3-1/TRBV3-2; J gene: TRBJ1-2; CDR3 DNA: TGTGCCAGCAGTCATTCGTCATACGACAGGGGGAGGAATGGCTACACCTTC; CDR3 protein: CASSHSSYDRGRNGYTF
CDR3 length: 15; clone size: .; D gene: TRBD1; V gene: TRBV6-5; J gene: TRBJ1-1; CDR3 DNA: TGTGCCAGCATCAACCGGGACAGGGGGCCTCTTAAAGCTTTCTTT; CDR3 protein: CASINRDRGPLKAFF